This T cell receptor beta chain came from a study of Ad26.COV2.S vaccination and SARS-CoV-2 variants. About the study: Administration of Ad26.COV2.S was intramuscular, either once or twice 56 days apart.

A word on this clone: Antigen unknown.

The CDR3 consists of 14 residues. V was clipped by 1 base and J by 8 bases, with 14 bases between them. Germline CDR1 and CDR2: KGHSH and LQKENI. Noted treatment: some 20 received Ad26.COV2.S at low or high dose, single or two shots; roughly five received placebo; per-sample allocation not given. The samples were gathered on day 63 after the first injection of vaccine or placebo. Donor was an adult aged 18-55 years in Boston. The study, taken as a whole, reports: Substantial breadth was reportedly displayed by spike-specific CD8+ and CD4+ T cell responses after vaccination. Vaccine and placebo groups showed comparable non-spike TCR breadth.

TCRdb's copy holds only in-frame clones and misses some; the assay was immunoSEQ multiplex PCR. The sample carries a few hundred thousand clones, around four fifths recorded once. The TCR sequence derives from a person between 18 and 60 years old who received the Ad26.COV2.S COVID-19 vaccine or a placebo. Sequencing was performed on peripheral blood, taken in a trial of Ad26.COV2.S vaccine versus placebo. The chain couples TRBV18 to TRBJ1-1; D ambiguous. The CDR3 sequence is CASSPRPGTLEAFF. The CDR3 DNA reads TGTGCCAGCTCACCACGCCCAGGTACGCTCGAAGCTTTCTTT. Full variable domain (remainder filled in from reference TRBV18 and TRBJ1-1): NAGVMQNPRHLVRRRGQEARLRCSPMKGHSHVYWYRQLPEEGLKFMVYLQKENIIDESGMPKERFSAEFPKEGPSILRIQQVVRGDSAAYFCASSPRPGTLEAFFGQGTRLTVV.